A selection of T cell receptor beta chains follows, all from one sample in a study of OX40 agonist ivuxolimab in advanced cancers. Profiling relied on immunoSEQ multiplex PCR, and the TCRdb table lists in-frame clones only, not all of them. Found here are some 130,000 clones, around nine tenths of them singletons; the top ten hold about 1%. The sample was CD4+ or CD8+ T cells sorted from blood, taken in a trial of the OX40 agonist ivuxolimab. These receptors were taken from an adult with an advanced solid tumor such as melanoma, head and neck, liver or kidney cancer. CDR3s include the opening cysteine and the closing phenylalanine or tryptophan. The order of the fields is V gene, D gene, clone size, J gene, CDR3 DNA, CDR3 protein. D genes are given only for firm matches. Some rows mark clone size as missing; the rest say once, few, many or name a class of expanded clone.

TRBV11-2	-	once	TRBJ2-3	TGCGCCAGCAGCTTGATAGCGCAGAGCACAGATACGCAGTATTTT	CASSLIAQSTDTQYF
TRBV6-6	-	-	TRBJ1-1	TGTGCCAGCAGCAAACGAGACAGCTACACTGAAGCTTTCTTT	CASSKRDSYTEAFF
TRBV25-1	-	-	TRBJ1-1	TGTGCCAGCAGTGAAACTGGGCAGGGGCTGGGGACTGAAGCTTTCTTT	CASSETGQGLGTEAFF
TRBV5-1	TRBD2	-	TRBJ2-7	TGCGCCAGCAGCTCCGGGACTAGCGGAACCTACGAGCAGTACTTC	CASSSGTSGTYEQYF
TRBV7-2	-	-	TRBJ2-4	TGTGCCAGCAGCTTAAGGGGCAAGTCCCTAGCCAAAAACATTCAGTACTTC	CASSLRGKSLAKNIQYF
TRBV12-5	-	-	TRBJ2-5	TGTGCTAGTCAGCCTGGCGGGGGCTTGGAAGAGACCCAGTACTTC	CASQPGGGLEETQYF
TRBV7-3	-	-	TRBJ2-5	TGTGCCAGCAGCTTAACTCAAGGTTGGGGTGAGACCCAGTACTTC	CASSLTQGWGETQYF
TRBV7-2	-	-	TRBJ2-1	TGTGCCAGCAGCGCCTACCGGGACCCACACAATGAGCAGTTCTTC	CASSAYRDPHNEQFF
TRBV18	-	-	TRBJ2-3	TGTGCCAGCTCGTATTCGGAGGGATCCACAGATACGCAGTATTTT	CASSYSEGSTDTQYF
TRBV6-5	-	-	TRBJ2-3	TGTGCCAGCAGTTATACGGGTGGAGGGTCAGATACGCAGTATTTT	CASSYTGGGSDTQYF
TRBV28	-	once	TRBJ2-7	TGTGCCAGCAGTCTTGGCAGGGGTCGAGAGCAGTACTTC	CASSLGRGREQYF
TRBV6-1	TRBD1	-	TRBJ2-5	TGTGCCAGCAGTGAAGATGGACAGGTCCTCCAAGAGACCCAGTACTTC	CASSEDGQVLQETQYF
TRBV19	TRBD2	-	TRBJ2-2	TGTGCCAGTAGTAGGGGACTAGCTGACACCGGGGAGCTGTTTTTT	CASSRGLADTGELFF
TRBV4-2	TRBD2	-	TRBJ2-7	TGTGCCAGCAGCCACACAGCGGGAGCCGGCGAGCAGTACTTC	CASSHTAGAGEQYF
TRBV20-1	-	-	TRBJ2-7	TGCAGTGTCCTCGACTTCACCGAGCAGTACTTC	CSVLDFTEQYF
TRBV9	TRBD1	once	TRBJ1-2	TGTGCCAGCAGCGTCAGAGGGGGCGCGGTGGATGGCTACACCTTC	CASSVRGGAVDGYTF
TRBV27	TRBD2	-	TRBJ2-7	TGTGCCAGCAGTTCTAGCGGGGCGCCCTACGAGCAGTACTTC	CASSSSGAPYEQYF
TRBV18	-	-	TRBJ2-2	TGTGCCAGCACCATGCAGCGTCTGGATGTGACCGGGGAGCTGTTTTTT	CASTMQRLDVTGELFF
TRBV5-1	-	-	TRBJ1-5	TGCGCCAGCAGCTTGGCAGGGAATCAGCCCCAGCATTTT	CASSLAGNQPQHF
TRBV7-8	TRBD2	-	TRBJ2-7	TGTGCCAGCAGAGGACTAGCTTCGTCTAACGAGCAGTACTTC	CASRGLASSNEQYF
TRBV19	-	-	TRBJ2-2	TGTGCCAGTAGACAGTATCATACCGGGGAGCTGTTTTTT	CASRQYHTGELFF
TRBV5-1	-	-	TRBJ2-7	TGCGCCAGCAGCTTGGCCACGGCACGGACAGACTACGAGCAGTACTTC	CASSLATARTDYEQYF
TRBV5-1	TRBD2	-	TRBJ2-7	TGCGCCAGCAGCTCCGGCGCAAGCGGGAGGTTCGAGCAGTACTTC	CASSSGASGRFEQYF
TRBV21-1	-	-	TRBJ1-5	TGTGCCAGCAGCAAAGTTTTTAGGGGGGTGAGGTTGAGCAATCAGCCCCAGCATTTT	CASSKVFRGVRLSNQPQHF
TRBV11-3	TRBD1	-	TRBJ2-3	TGTGCCAGCAGCCAAGGGACAGGGGGCAGTCTAGATACGCAGTATTTT	CASSQGTGGSLDTQYF
TRBV27	TRBD1	-	TRBJ2-3	TGTGCCAGCAGTCTCCCCCTCTCCGGGACAGGTGGGAATACGCAGTATTTT	CASSLPLSGTGGNTQYF
TRBV6-5	TRBD1	-	TRBJ1-4	TGTGCCAGCAGGTTCGACAGGGGAAGTGAAAAACTGTTTTTT	CASRFDRGSEKLFF
TRBV9	-	-	TRBJ1-1	TGTGCCAGCAGCGTAAACATCAAGTCTGAAGCTTTCTTT	CASSVNIKSEAFF
TRBV9	TRBD2	-	TRBJ2-1	TGTGCCAGCAGCGTAGTCGGGGGGAACAATGAGCAGTTCTTC	CASSVVGGNNEQFF
TRBV6-5	-	-	TRBJ2-7	TGTGCCAGCAGTTACCGTGGCAGGGACTACGAGCAGTACTTC	CASSYRGRDYEQYF
TRBV27	-	-	TRBJ1-4	TGTGCCAGCAGTTTCACAGGCCCTGGGAAACTGTTTTTT	CASSFTGPGKLFF
TRBV18	-	-	TRBJ1-5	TGTGCCAGCTCACCAGGGGGCCAGGCCAATCAGCCCCAGCATTTT	CASSPGGQANQPQHF
TRBV6-5	-	-	TRBJ1-1	TGTGCCAGCAGTTCAAAGGCCCCGCGGGGAAGCACTGAAGCTTTCTTT	CASSSKAPRGSTEAFF
TRBV5-1	TRBD1	few	TRBJ2-7	TGCGCCAGCAGCCCTGGGACAGGGAACAACGAGCAGTACTTC	CASSPGTGNNEQYF